The T cell receptor (beta chain) described here comes from a study of molecular identifiers for immune sequencing clone quantification. Study-level findings and limits: Beyond 20 RNA copies, clones held over 99% of effector molecules, compared with under 1% in naive cells. Spiked Jurkat TCR RNA equal to one cell could reportedly be picked out among 1 million or so naive cells. Because of identical TCR molecules sharing a barcode, sizes of highly expanded clones could be underestimated.

Libraries of bulk TCR were made by previously described methods (with listed TCR primers). Using its own MiXCR run on the PCR reads, TCRdb lists one record per CDR3 protein. The sample has approximately 550,000 distinct CDR3 sequences, 20% to 25% seen once; the top ten hold more than 0.8%. About this clonotype itself: Its antigen is not identified.

The CDR3 runs to 15 residues. Germline V lookup: CDR1 MDHEN, CDR2 SYDVKM. Trimming stripped 6 bases from V and 4 bases from J, with 19 bases between. J is TRBJ2-7 and V is TRBV28; D is uncertain. This TCR came from a human donor in good health. Some libraries in this study had Jurkat cell RNA spiked in. The sample was naive CD8+ T cells from blood, with Jurkat cell RNA spiked in. Subset indicated: FACS-sorted CD8+CD4-CCR7+CD45RA+ naive T cells. CDR3 residues: CASSPVGIGLYEQYF. CDR3 coding DNA: TGTGCCAGCAGCCCTGTGGGTATTGGGCTGTACGAGCAGTACTTC.